This entry lists 13 T cell receptor beta chains sequenced from one sample in a study of cytomegalovirus exposure and HLA in healthy donors. Here immunoSEQ multiplex PCR was the method, and the copy in TCRdb shows in-frame clones only, minus some. The data contain 100,000 to 150,000 clones, roughly 90% of them singletons. What was sequenced was PBMCs. Receptors were obtained from a young man in good health and CMV-seronegative.

This rearrangement joins TRBV27 to TRBJ2-1; 8 bases line up with TRBD1. This CDR3 contains 16 residues. V gave up 4 bases and J gave up 0 bases; unmatched junction bases: 5. Germline assignment: CDR1 MNHEY and CDR2 SMNVEV (reference sequence). The DNA of the CDR3 is TGTGCCAGCAGTTCACTCCAGGGGGCCTCCTACAATGAGCAGTTCTTC. Amino acids: CASSSLQGASYNEQFF.

V usage is TRBV7-9 and J usage is TRBJ2-2; tentative D call: TRBD2 (5 bases). There are 12 residues in the CDR3. V shed 7 bases and J shed 4 bases, with 7 bases lying between them. The germline V gene encodes CDR1 SEHNR and CDR2 FQNEAQ (reference sequence). The CDR3 protein is CASTGLTGELFF. The DNA of the CDR3 is TGTGCCAGCACAGGACTCACCGGGGAGCTGTTTTTT. Full variable domain (remainder filled in from reference TRBV7-9 and TRBJ2-2): DTGVSQNPRHKITKRGQNVTFRCDPISEHNRLYWYRQTLGQGPEFLTYFQNEAQLEKSRLLSDRFSAERPKGSFSTLEIQRTEQGDSAMYLCASTGLTGELFFGEGSRLTVL.

This chain joins TRBV15 and TRBJ1-4; TRBD1 aligns across 10 bases. Per germline, CDR1 LNHNV and CDR2 YYDKDF (reference sequence). CDR3 size: 14 residues. J was trimmed by 7 bases and V by 5 bases; bases with no gene match: 4. CDR3 sequence: CATSGRDRGEKLFF. The CDR3 nucleotides read TGTGCCACCAGCGGCCGGGACAGGGGTGAAAAACTGTTTTTT.

The J gene is TRBJ2-1, the V gene TRBV5-6, with D tentatively TRBD2 (5 bases). CDR1 and CDR2 (germline): SGHDT, YYEEEE. The CDR3 totals 13 residues. The V and J ends lost 4 bases and 7 bases respectively, with 12 bases between them. CDR3 sequence (DNA): TGTGCCAGCAGCCGAGGACGCGGGAATGAGCAGTTCTTC. This sequence encodes CASSRGRGNEQFF.

This CDR3 reads CASSPVSTNEKLFF. In DNA, the CDR3 is TGTGCCAGCAGTCCAGTTTCAACTAATGAAAAACTGTTTTTT. V gene TRBV28 combines with J gene TRBJ1-4; the D is unclear. The V and J ends lost 5 bases and 0 bases respectively, with 7 bases between them. This CDR3 is built from 14 residues. Germline V gives CDR1 MDHEN, CDR2 SYDVKM. The full variable domain, with the rest looked up from reference TRBV28 and TRBJ1-4, is DVKVTQSSRYLVKRTGEKVFLECVQDMDHENMFWYRQDPGLGLRLIYFSYDVKMKEKGDIPEGYSVSREKKERFSLILESASTNQTSMYLCASSPVSTNEKLFFGSGTQLSVL.

The V and J genes are TRBV6-1 and TRBJ1-3; tentatively, D is TRBD1 (5 bases). V shed 1 base and J shed 5 bases, with 12 bases lying between them. Germline CDR1 reads MNHNS; CDR2 reads SASEGT. The CDR3 covers 15 residues. The CDR3 region is CASSEGHRTRNTIYF. The DNA of the CDR3 is TGTGCCAGCAGTGAAGGTCACAGGACCCGAAACACCATATATTTT.

The chain couples TRBV6-1 to TRBJ2-1, with a weak D call TRBD2 (7 bases). V was clipped by 8 bases and J by 0 bases, with 11 bases between them. CDR1 and CDR2 from the germline V gene are MNHNS and SASEGT. This CDR3 is 14 amino acids long. The CDR3 loop reads CASAGAGSYNEQFF. In DNA, the CDR3 is TGTGCCAGCGCGGGGGCAGGCTCCTACAATGAGCAGTTCTTC.

The chain employs TRBV15 and TRBJ1-1, with D maybe TRBD1 (5 bases). The CDR3 extends over 14 amino acids. Trimming removed 0 bases at V and 8 bases at J, with 13 bases between. Germline CDR1 reads LNHNV; CDR2 reads YYDKDF (reference sequence). CDR3 sequence reads: CATSRETGWGEAFF. The CDR3 coding sequence is TGTGCCACCAGCAGAGAAACAGGCTGGGGCGAAGCTTTCTTT.

The chain combines TRBV7-9 with TRBJ1-2; possible D gene TRBD1, 6 bases. The CDR3 totals 13 residues. Germline V gene lookup returns CDR1 SEHNR and CDR2 FQNEAQ (reference sequence). With 11 bases removed from V and 6 bases from J, the gap between germline ends came to 19 bases. The CDR3 reads CASRGGYGDGYTF. The CDR3 bases are TGTGCCTCCAGGGGAGGGTACGGAGATGGCTACACCTTC.

V is TRBV7-2 and J is TRBJ2-1; D remains ambiguous. Germline V gene sequence: CDR1 SGHTA, CDR2 FQGNSA. The CDR3 has 10 amino acids. The V gene lost 5 bases and the J gene lost 7 bases, with 3 bases spanning the gap. This CDR3 is CASSRNEQFF. The CDR3 DNA sequence: TGTGCCAGCAGCCGGAATGAGCAGTTCTTC.

The V and J genes are TRBV4-1 and TRBJ1-4, with TRBD1 as a possible D gene (5 bases). V was cut by 1 base and J by 5 bases, with 26 bases left in between. CDR1 is MGHRA and CDR2 is YSYEKL in the germline V gene. The CDR3 runs 20 residues. For the CDR3, the DNA is TGCGCCAGCAGCCAAGGAAGCCCGGGACTTCCACCGGTGGGAAATGAAAAACTGTTTTTT. It codes for CASSQGSPGLPPVGNEKLFF.

The V call is TRBV6-5, the J call TRBJ2-7; D is perhaps TRBD1 (7 bases). This CDR3 contains 15 residues. V was pared by 0 bases and J by 2 bases, with 11 bases between. The germline V gene has CDR1 MNHEY and CDR2 SVGAGI. CDR3 in amino acids: CASSYSGGTAYEQYF. The CDR3 DNA reads TGTGCCAGCAGTTACTCAGGGGGGACAGCCTACGAGCAGTACTTC.

CDR3 coding DNA: TGTGCCAGCAGACAGGGTGGCACCGGGGAGCTGTTTTTT. It is translated as CASRQGGTGELFF. The chain combines TRBV7-2 with TRBJ2-2; perhaps TRBD1 as D (6 bases). CDR3 length: 13 amino acids. The V gene lost 6 bases and the J gene lost 4 bases, with 9 bases spanning the gap. CDR1 is SGHTA, CDR2 FQGNSA, per germline.